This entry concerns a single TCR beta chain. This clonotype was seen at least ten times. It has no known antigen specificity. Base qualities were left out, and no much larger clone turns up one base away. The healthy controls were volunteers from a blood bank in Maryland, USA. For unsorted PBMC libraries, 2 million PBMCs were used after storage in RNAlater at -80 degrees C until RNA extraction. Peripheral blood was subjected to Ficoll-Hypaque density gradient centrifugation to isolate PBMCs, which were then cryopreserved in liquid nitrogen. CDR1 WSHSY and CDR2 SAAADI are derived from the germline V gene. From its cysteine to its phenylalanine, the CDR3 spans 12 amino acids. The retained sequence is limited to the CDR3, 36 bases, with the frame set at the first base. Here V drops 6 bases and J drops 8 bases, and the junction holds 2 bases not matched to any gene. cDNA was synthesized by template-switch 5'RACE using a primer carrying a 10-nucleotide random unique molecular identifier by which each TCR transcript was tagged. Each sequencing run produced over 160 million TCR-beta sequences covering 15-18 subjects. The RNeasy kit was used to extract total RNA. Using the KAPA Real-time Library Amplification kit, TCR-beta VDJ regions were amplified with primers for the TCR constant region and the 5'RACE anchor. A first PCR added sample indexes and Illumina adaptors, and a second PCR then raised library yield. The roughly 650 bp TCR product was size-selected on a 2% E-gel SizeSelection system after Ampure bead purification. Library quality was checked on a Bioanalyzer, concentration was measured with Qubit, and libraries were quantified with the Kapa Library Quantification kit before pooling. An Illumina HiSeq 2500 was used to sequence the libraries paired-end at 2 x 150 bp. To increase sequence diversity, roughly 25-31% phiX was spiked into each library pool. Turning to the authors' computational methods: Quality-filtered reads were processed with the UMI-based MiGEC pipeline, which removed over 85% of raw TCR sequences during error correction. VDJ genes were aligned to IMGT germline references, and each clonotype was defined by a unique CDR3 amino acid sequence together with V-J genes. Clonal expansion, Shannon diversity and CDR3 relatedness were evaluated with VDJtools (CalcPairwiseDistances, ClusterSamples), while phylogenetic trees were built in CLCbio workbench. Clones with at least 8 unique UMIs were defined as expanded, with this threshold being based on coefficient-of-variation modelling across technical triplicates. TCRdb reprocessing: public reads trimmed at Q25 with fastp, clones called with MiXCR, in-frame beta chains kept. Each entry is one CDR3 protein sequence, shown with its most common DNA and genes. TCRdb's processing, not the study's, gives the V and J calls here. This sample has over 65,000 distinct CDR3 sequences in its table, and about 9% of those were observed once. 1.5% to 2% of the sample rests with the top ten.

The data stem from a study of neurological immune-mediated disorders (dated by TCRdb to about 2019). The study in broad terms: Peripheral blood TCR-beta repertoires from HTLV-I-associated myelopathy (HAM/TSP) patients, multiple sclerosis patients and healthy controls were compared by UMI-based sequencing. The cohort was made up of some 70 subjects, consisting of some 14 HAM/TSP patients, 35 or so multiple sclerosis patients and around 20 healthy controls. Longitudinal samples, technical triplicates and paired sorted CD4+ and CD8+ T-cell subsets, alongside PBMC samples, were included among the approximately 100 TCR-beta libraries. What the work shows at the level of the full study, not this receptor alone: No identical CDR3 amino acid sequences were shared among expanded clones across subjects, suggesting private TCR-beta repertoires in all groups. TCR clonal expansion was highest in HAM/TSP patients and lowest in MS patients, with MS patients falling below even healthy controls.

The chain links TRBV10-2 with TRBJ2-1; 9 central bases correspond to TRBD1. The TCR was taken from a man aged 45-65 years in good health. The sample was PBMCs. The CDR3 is CASSRDRDEQFF. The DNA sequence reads TGCGCCAGCAGCAGGGACAGGGATGAGCAGTTCTTC.